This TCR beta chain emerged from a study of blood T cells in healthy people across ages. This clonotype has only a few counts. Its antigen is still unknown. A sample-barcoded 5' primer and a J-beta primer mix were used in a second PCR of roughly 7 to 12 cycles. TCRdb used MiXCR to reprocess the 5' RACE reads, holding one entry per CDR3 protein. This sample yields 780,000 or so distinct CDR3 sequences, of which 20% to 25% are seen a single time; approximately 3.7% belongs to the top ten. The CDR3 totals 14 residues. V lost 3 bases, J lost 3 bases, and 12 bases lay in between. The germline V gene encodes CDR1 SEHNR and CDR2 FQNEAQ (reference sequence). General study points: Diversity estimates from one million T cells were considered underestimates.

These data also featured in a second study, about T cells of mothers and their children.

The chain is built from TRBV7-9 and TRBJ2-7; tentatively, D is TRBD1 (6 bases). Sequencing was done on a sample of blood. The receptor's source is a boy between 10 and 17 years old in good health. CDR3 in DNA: TGTGCCAGCAGCTTCTCCACAGGGCTCTACGAGCAGTACTTC. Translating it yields CASSFSTGLYEQYF.